The next 12 T cell receptor beta chains were all read from a single sample in a study of CD8 T cells in ankylosing spondylitis. Study observations and caveats: For ankylosing spondylitis blood, a TCR beta motif of about eight highly homologous variants appeared characteristic.

TCRdb ran MiXCR on the 5' RACE reads and lists one entry per CDR3 protein. The table shows roughly 670,000 distinct CDR3 sequences, with about 20% occurring only once. No cognate antigen is known for these TCRs. Sequencing was done on a sample of blood, either unsorted or a sorted T cell fraction (not recorded which). The receptors originated from a male donor with ankylosing spondylitis.

This clonotype was picked up a small number of times. V is TRBV6-5 and J is TRBJ2-2; the D is unclear. Per the germline V gene, CDR1 is MNHEY and CDR2 is SVGAGI. The CDR3 extends over 15 amino acids. Trimming shortened V by 2 bases and J by 3 bases, and 10 bases separated the two germline ends. The chain's CDR3 is CASSYNGYDTGELFF. The CDR3 DNA follows: TGTGCCAGCAGTTACAATGGGTACGACACCGGGGAGCTGTTTTTT.

The chain has TRBV5-6 and TRBJ2-1, with D perhaps being TRBD1 or TRBD2 (5 bases each). The V end was cut by 3 bases, the J end by 8 bases, with 24 bases between. Germline values: CDR1 SGHDT, CDR2 YYEEEE. The CDR3 runs to 17 residues. The CDR3 region is CASSCGRMWGRAYEQFF. As DNA, the CDR3 is TGTGCCAGCAGCTGCGGGCGGATGTGGGGACGGGCCTATGAGCAGTTCTTC.

V gene TRBV30 combines with J gene TRBJ2-3, with 11 bases fitting TRBD2. V lost 0 bases to trimming and J lost 5 bases; unmatched junction nucleotides: 4. Per germline, CDR1 GTSNPN and CDR2 SVGIG (reference sequence). This CDR3 contains 15 residues. CDR3 region: CAWSVLAGGKDTQYF. Written as DNA, the CDR3 is TGTGCCTGGAGTGTCCTAGCGGGGGGTAAAGATACGCAGTATTTT.

CDR3 sequence reads: CSVSGGWSGSIVEQFF. The CDR3 nucleotides are TGCAGCGTTTCAGGGGGGTGGAGCGGGAGTATTGTTGAGCAGTTCTTC. The chain carries TRBV29-1 and TRBJ2-1; TRBD2 might be the D (8 bases). The ends were cut back, 5 bases at V and 9 bases at J, with 26 bases in the middle. Per the germline V gene, CDR1 is SQVTM and CDR2 is ANQGSEA. CDR3 size: 16 residues.

The genes are TRBV30 and TRBJ1-3; D unresolved. Germline CDR1 GTSNPN, CDR2 SVGIG (reference sequence). Trimming removed 0 bases from V and 1 base from J, with 7 bases in between. This CDR3 is built from 14 residues. CDR3 loop: CAWSVSGSGNTIYF. As DNA, the CDR3 is TGTGCCTGGAGTGTATCCGGGTCTGGAAACACCATATATTTT.

The chain couples TRBV5-1 to TRBJ1-5, with D possibly TRBD1 on 6 matching bases. The CDR3 length is 16 residues. Trimming pared 0 bases from V and 3 bases from J, leaving 13 bases between. The V gene's germline CDR1 is SGHRS and CDR2 YFSETQ. The CDR3: CASSLDPGAPNQPQHF. Here the CDR3 DNA reads TGCGCCAGCAGCTTGGATCCAGGGGCTCCCAATCAGCCCCAGCATTTT.

The V gene is TRBV12-3 or TRBV12-4, the J gene TRBJ2-1, with D possibly TRBD2 on 6 matching bases. V lost 6 bases to trimming and J lost 9 bases, with 15 bases between them. The CDR3 sequence is 13 residues long. This chain's CDR3 is CASRLGGWSEQFF. The CDR3 DNA is TGTGCCAGCAGGCTTGGGGGGTGGAGTGAGCAGTTCTTC.

The CDR3 DNA follows: TGTGCCTGGAGTCGGGGATCTAATCAGCCCCAGCATTTT. Its translation is CAWSRGSNQPQHF. The rearrangement uses TRBV30 and TRBJ1-5, with D unclear. The CDR3 consists of 13 residues. Germline lookup yields CDR1 GTSNPN and CDR2 SVGIG (reference sequence). V was trimmed by 2 bases and J by 4 bases, leaving 9 bases between them. The variable domain in full, with the rest retrieved from reference TRBV30 and TRBJ1-5, is SQTIHQWPATLVQPVGSPLSLECTVEGTSNPNLYWYRQAAGRGLQLLFYSVGIGQISSEVPQNLSASRPQDRQFILSSKKLLLSDSGFYLCAWSRGSNQPQHFGDGTRLSIL.

This clonotype was counted at least ten times. V and J are TRBV12-3 or TRBV12-4 and TRBJ2-7; 10 bases fit TRBD1. V shed 5 bases, J shed 2 bases, and the junction held 3 bases outside the gene matches. The CDR3 has 14 residues. DNA for the CDR3: TGTGCCAGCAGTCGGGACAGGGGCACCTACGAGCAGTACTTC. This encodes CASSRDRGTYEQYF.

The gene calls are TRBV7-9 and TRBJ2-3, with D perhaps TRBD1 or TRBD2 (5 bases each). Germline V gene data show CDR1 as SEHNR and CDR2 as FQNEAQ (reference sequence). This CDR3 has 15 residues. Trimming took 5 bases from V and 1 from J, leaving 13 bases between them. The CDR3 loop is CASSLGTTRTDTQYF. In DNA, the CDR3 is TGTGCCAGCAGCCTCGGGACCACTCGCACAGATACGCAGTATTTT.

V and J are TRBV21-1 and TRBJ2-7; TRBD1, the table's D call, was not compared with the DNA. TRBV21-1 constitutes a pseudogene. The CDR3 contains 16 residues. CDR3 nucleotides: TGTGCCAGCACCCTAGGGGGCCGGGACAGAGAATACGAGCAGTACTTC. Translation: CASTLGGRDREYEQYF.

The V gene is TRBV20-1, the J gene TRBJ1-1, with TRBD1 matching 8 bases. Trimming took 6 bases from V and 2 from J; bases not matched to a gene: 8. Germline V gene data show CDR1 as DFQATT and CDR2 as SNEGSKA (reference sequence). The CDR3 length is 14 residues. The CDR3 DNA is TGCAGTGCACAGCCGACAGGGGTTAACACTGAAGCTTTCTTT. Translating gives CSAQPTGVNTEAFF.